A selection of T cell receptor beta chains follows, all from one sample in a study of blood T cells in healthy people across ages. TCRdb recomputed calls from the 5' RACE reads with MiXCR, one row per CDR3 protein. The sample yields about 930,000 distinct CDR3 sequences, 25% to 30% seen once. These records were also assigned to another study, of T cells of mothers and their children.

Sequenced material: blood. Receptors originate from a middle-aged woman in good health. The CDR3 runs from the conserved cysteine through the conserved F or W. Each record gives: D gene, J gene, clone size, V gene, CDR3 protein, CDR3 DNA. A D gene is named only where the DNA matches it firmly. A row's size may be missing; if present it is once, few, many or a size class.

.	TRBJ1-1	.	TRBV10-3	CAIRDVRVGTEAFF	TGTGCCATCAGGGATGTCAGGGTAGGCACTGAAGCTTTCTTT
.	TRBJ1-5	.	TRBV7-3	CASSLYGSPQPQHF	TGTGCCAGCAGCTTATACGGGTCGCCCCAGCCCCAGCATTTT
.	TRBJ1-1	.	TRBV28	CASSGRGAVDTEAFF	TGTGCCAGCAGTGGGCGGGGGGCGGTTGACACTGAAGCTTTCTTT
TRBD2	TRBJ2-7	.	TRBV29-1	CSVELAGLYEQYF	TGCAGCGTTGAACTAGCGGGGCTCTACGAGCAGTACTTC
.	TRBJ2-4	few	TRBV4-1	CASSQRGLGKNIQYF	TGCGCCAGCAGCCAGCGGGGCCTGGGCAAAAACATTCAGTACTTC
TRBD1	TRBJ2-5	few	TRBV6-2/TRBV6-3	CASSYAGTVQETQYF	TGTGCCAGCAGTTACGCCGGGACAGTGCAAGAGACCCAGTACTTC
.	TRBJ1-2	few	TRBV28	CASSSSDTNYGYTF	TGTGCCAGCAGTTCCTCAGATACTAACTATGGCTACACCTTC
.	TRBJ2-7	.	TRBV7-9	CASSFSPRREQYF	TGTGCCAGCAGCTTTAGTCCCCGAAGGGAGCAGTACTTC
.	TRBJ2-1	.	TRBV28	CASRGGHTYNEQFF	TGTGCCTCAAGGGGGGGCCACACCTACAATGAGCAGTTCTTC
TRBD1	TRBJ1-4	.	TRBV28	CASSSTGGGQEKLFF	TGTGCCAGCAGTTCGACAGGGGGTGGCCAAGAAAAACTGTTTTTT
TRBD2	TRBJ2-5	few	TRBV6-6	CASTRTSGGFQETQYF	TGTGCCAGCACCCGGACTAGCGGGGGTTTCCAAGAGACCCAGTACTTC
TRBD1	TRBJ1-4	few	TRBV4-1	CASSQEGTGHEKLFF	TGCGCCAGCAGCCAAGAGGGGACAGGGCATGAAAAACTGTTTTTT
TRBD2	TRBJ2-3	few	TRBV4-1	CASSQVNLLAGKNTDTQYF	TGCGCCAGCAGCCAGGTGAATCTTCTAGCGGGGAAGAACACAGATACGCAGTATTTT
TRBD1	TRBJ1-2	many	TRBV18	CASSPGTATNYGYTF	TGTGCCAGCTCACCTGGGACAGCAACTAACTATGGCTACACCTTC
.	TRBJ2-3	few	TRBV20-1	CSARERQNTDTQYF	TGCAGTGCTAGAGAGCGGCAGAACACAGATACGCAGTATTTT
TRBD1	TRBJ1-2	few	TRBV5-1	CASSLGRDSSNYGYTF	TGCGCCAGCAGCTTGGGTAGGGACAGCTCTAACTATGGCTACACCTTC
.	TRBJ2-1	.	TRBV24-1	CATSDLWSNEQFF	TGTGCCACCAGTGATTTGTGGAGCAATGAGCAGTTCTTC
.	TRBJ2-1	few	TRBV12-3/TRBV12-4	CANSPVNEQFF	TGTGCCAACTCACCGGTAAATGAGCAGTTCTTC
TRBD1	TRBJ2-7	.	TRBV6-1	CASSQEQGTLYEQYF	TGTGCCAGCAGCCAAGAACAGGGGACCCTCTACGAGCAGTACTTC
.	TRBJ2-7	few	TRBV4-1	CASSQGRANTYEQYF	TGCGCCAGCAGCCAAGGCCGGGCCAACACCTACGAGCAGTACTTC
.	TRBJ2-5	few	TRBV7-2	CASSLDGLVSFGETQYF	TGTGCCAGCAGCTTAGATGGCCTAGTCAGCTTTGGGGAGACCCAGTACTTC
TRBD1	TRBJ1-1	.	TRBV5-1	CASRTGGSAEAFF	TGCGCCAGCAGGACAGGGGGATCGGCTGAAGCTTTCTTT
.	TRBJ2-7	.	TRBV7-2	CASSLQGLTAEQYF	TGTGCCAGCAGCTTGCAAGGACTGACGGCCGAGCAGTACTTC
TRBD2	TRBJ2-1	few	TRBV5-1	CASSPGLAYEQFF	TGCGCCAGCAGCCCGGGACTAGCCTATGAGCAGTTCTTC
.	TRBJ2-3	.	TRBV12-1	CASSFGLAGGPRRTSTDTQYF	TGTGCCAGCAGCTTCGGACTAGCGGGGGGACCCCGCCGGACTAGCACAGATACGCAGTATTTT
.	TRBJ2-7	.	TRBV29-1	CSVESNLNYERYF	TGCAGCGTTGAATCCAACCTAAACTACGAGCGGTACTTC
.	TRBJ2-1	many	TRBV7-3	CASSLTGTLTGTNSYNEQFF	TGTGCCAGCAGCTTAACAGGGACGTTAACGGGGACCAACTCCTACAATGAGCAGTTCTTC
.	TRBJ2-2	.	TRBV7-2	CASSFRKGSTGERFF	TGTGCCAGCAGCTTTCGAAAGGGTTCCACCGGGGAGCGGTTTTTT
.	TRBJ1-1	once	TRBV5-1	CASSLGPGRNTEAFF	TGCGCCAGCAGCTTGGGTCCAGGCCGGAACACTGAAGCCTTCTTT